One sample yielded the 17 T cell receptor beta chains listed below, sequenced in a study of blood T cell repertoires in COVID-19. Some clones are missing from TCRdb's copy, which holds only in-frame ones; the method was immunoSEQ multiplex PCR. The repertoire includes hundreds of thousands of clones, roughly nine tenths of them detected once, and roughly 1.1% sits in the top ten. The sequenced material came from PBMCs or T cells enriched from blood (not recorded which). The receptors shown here come from a man aged 25 to 40 who had recovered from COVID-19.

The rearrangement uses TRBV7-2 and TRBJ2-1, with a possible D match to TRBD2 (5 bases). Germline-derived CDR1 and CDR2 are SGHTA and FQGNSA. V lost 4 bases and J lost 3, with 10 bases in between. This CDR3 comprises 14 residues. The CDR3, as DNA: TGTGCCAGCAGCTCGAGCGGCCTCTACAATGAGCAGTTCTTC. It codes for CASSSSGLYNEQFF.

CDR3 DNA sequence: TGTGCCAGCAGCGCCGGACTAGCGGACTACACCGGGGAGCTGTTTTTT. Amino acid sequence: CASSAGLADYTGELFF. The chain recombines TRBV9 with TRBJ2-2, with TRBD2 matching 10 bases. V trimming: 3 bases; J trimming: 3 bases; junction bases outside the gene matches: 5. This CDR3 region has 16 residues. Germline lookup yields CDR1 SGDLS and CDR2 YYNGEE.

This chain connects TRBV9 to TRBJ1-5, with TRBD1 matching 8 bases. Per the germline V gene, CDR1 is SGDLS and CDR2 is YYNGEE. This CDR3 is built from 15 residues. With 2 bases clipped from V and 3 bases from J, the junction kept 4 bases outside the gene matches. CDR3 in amino acids: CASSVGQGYNQPQHF. CDR3 in DNA: TGTGCCAGCAGCGTTGGACAGGGCTACAATCAGCCCCAGCATTTT.

V is TRBV7-6 and J is TRBJ2-3, with TRBD2 as a possible D gene (6 bases). Trimming shortened V by 2 bases and J by 1 base, and 10 bases separated the two germline ends. CDR1 and CDR2 (germline): SGHVS, FNYEAQ. The CDR3 loop spans 15 amino acids. The CDR3 DNA follows: TGTGCCAGCAGCTTATCGGGAGTTGGCACAGATACGCAGTATTTT. Amino acids: CASSLSGVGTDTQYF.

V usage is TRBV6-6 and J usage is TRBJ2-7; possibly TRBD2 for D (5 bases). The CDR3 length is 14 residues. Germline V CDR1 and CDR2: MNHNY, SVGAGI (reference sequence). The V and J ends lost 0 bases and 4 bases respectively, with 10 bases between them. The CDR3 sequence: CASSYSDGLYEQYF. Written as DNA, the CDR3 is TGTGCCAGCAGTTACTCGGACGGACTTTACGAGCAGTACTTC.

The chain combines TRBV5-1 with TRBJ1-4, with TRBD1 matching over 9 bases. The CDR3 has 15 residues. Germline V gene lookup returns CDR1 SGHRS and CDR2 YFSETQ. The junction had 9 bases not matched to a gene; V was cut back by 5 bases and J by 7 bases. The CDR3 loop is CASRTTGTGSEKLFF. CDR3 in DNA: TGCGCCAGCAGAACCACCGGGACAGGGAGTGAAAAACTGTTTTTT.

The chain links TRBV29-1 to TRBJ2-7; D not certain. Germline CDR1 is SQVTM and CDR2 is ANQGSEA. The CDR3 totals 11 residues. The V gene lost 8 bases and the J gene lost 4 bases, with 12 bases spanning the gap. CDR3: CSTSDGYEQYF. In DNA, the CDR3 is TGCAGCACAAGCGACGGTTACGAGCAGTACTTC.

The chain is built from TRBV28 and TRBJ1-2, with a weak D call TRBD1 (5 bases). V gave up 7 bases and J gave up 14 bases, with 20 bases separating them. The CDR3 covers 12 residues. The germline gives CDR1 MDHEN, CDR2 SYDVKM. CDR3 region: CASIPGTGGGTF. CDR3 nucleotide sequence: TGTGCCAGCATTCCTGGGACCGGCGGGGGGACCTTC.

This chain joins TRBV5-4 and TRBJ1-4, with D possibly TRBD1 on 6 matching bases. V shed 4 bases and J shed 5 bases, with 12 bases lying between them. Germline V gives CDR1 SGHNT, CDR2 YYREEE (reference sequence). The CDR3 is made up of 14 amino acids. CDR3 region: CASSPGQLNEKLFF. The CDR3, as DNA: TGTGCCAGCAGCCCCGGACAGTTGAATGAAAAACTGTTTTTT.

The chain links TRBV15 to TRBJ2-1, with 8 positions matching TRBD1. J gave up 1 base and V 3 bases, and 8 bases lay outside the gene matches. CDR1 and CDR2 from the germline V gene are LNHNV and YYDKDF (reference sequence). The CDR3 length is 17 residues. The CDR3 reads CATSSVDRQGSYNEQFF. The CDR3 DNA follows: TGTGCCACCAGCAGTGTTGACCGACAGGGGTCCTACAATGAGCAGTTCTTC.

The CDR3 DNA sequence: TGTGCCAGCAGCTTAGGGGGCGGTGGCACAGATACGCAGTATTTT. Translation gives CASSLGGGGTDTQYF. The chain joins TRBV7-7 to TRBJ2-3; maybe TRBD1 (5 bases). The ends were cut back, 1 base at V and 1 base at J, with 9 bases in the middle. This CDR3 comprises 15 residues. CDR1 is SSHAT, CDR2 FNYEAQ, per germline (reference sequence).

This rearrangement joins TRBV3-1 (or the pseudogene TRBV3-2) to TRBJ1-1, with D possibly being TRBD1 (6 bases). Trimming left V 3 bases short and J 6 bases short, with 11 bases between. The length of the CDR3 is 13 residues. Germline V gene sequence: CDR1 LGHDT, CDR2 YNNKEL (reference sequence). The CDR3 DNA reads as TGTGCCAGCAGCCAGTACAGGGCGGCTGAAGCTTTCTTT. Amino acids: CASSQYRAAEAFF.

The chain uses TRBV13 and TRBJ1-2; TRBD1 matches 8 bases. Germline V gives CDR1 PRHDT, CDR2 FYEKMQ (reference sequence). Losses at the gene ends were 3 bases for V and 5 bases for J; bases not matched to a gene: 8. This CDR3 comprises 15 residues. DNA of the CDR3: TGTGCCAGCAGCTTGAGGACAGGGAAAATGTATGGCTACACCTTC. Its translation is CASSLRTGKMYGYTF.

The V and J genes are TRBV28 and TRBJ1-1, with a possible D match to TRBD1 (5 bases). V lost 7 bases and J 5 bases, leaving 14 bases between the germline ends. CDR3 length equals 13 residues. Germline-derived CDR1 and CDR2 are MDHEN and SYDVKM. The CDR3 here is CASTGGGRTEAFF. In DNA form, the CDR3 reads TGTGCCAGCACCGGCGGGGGGAGAACTGAAGCTTTCTTT.

The chain joins TRBV7-3 to TRBJ2-7, with D possibly being TRBD2 (5 bases). The CDR3 has 15 residues. The ends were cut back, 2 bases at V and 3 bases at J, with 14 bases in the middle. Germline CDR1 is SGHTA and CDR2 is FQGTGA. This CDR3 is CASSLYAGGVYEQYF. DNA for the CDR3: TGTGCCAGCAGCTTATACGCGGGTGGGGTCTACGAGCAGTACTTC.

The J gene is TRBJ1-5, the V gene TRBV7-2; 10 bases are a match to TRBD1. This CDR3 comprises 17 residues. Trimming at V came to 1 base and at J to 0 bases, leaving 3 bases not matched to a gene. The germline gives CDR1 SGHTA, CDR2 FQGNSA. CDR3 coding DNA: TGTGCCAGCAGCTTAGGGGGACAGGGGTATAGCAATCAGCCCCAGCATTTT. As protein: CASSLGGQGYSNQPQHF.

The chain carries TRBV30 and TRBJ2-7; tentative D call: TRBD2 (6 bases). Germline V gene sequence: CDR1 GTSNPN, CDR2 SVGIG (reference sequence). The CDR3 contains 14 residues. Trimming took off 2 bases at V and 4 bases at J, with 15 bases between the two ends. This chain's CDR3 is CAWSLALGRYEQYF. Written as DNA, the CDR3 is TGTGCCTGGAGTTTAGCCCTGGGGAGGTACGAGCAGTACTTC.